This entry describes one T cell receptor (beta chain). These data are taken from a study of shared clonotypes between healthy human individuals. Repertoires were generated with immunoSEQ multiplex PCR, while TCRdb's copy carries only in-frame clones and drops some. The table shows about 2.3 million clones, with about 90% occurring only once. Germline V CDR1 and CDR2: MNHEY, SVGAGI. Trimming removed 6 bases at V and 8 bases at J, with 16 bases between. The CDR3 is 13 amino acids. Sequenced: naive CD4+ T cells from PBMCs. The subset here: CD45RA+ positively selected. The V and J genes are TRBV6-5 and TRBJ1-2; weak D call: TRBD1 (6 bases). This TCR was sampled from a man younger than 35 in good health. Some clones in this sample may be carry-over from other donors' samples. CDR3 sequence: CASSPDRLKGYTF. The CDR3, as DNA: TGTGCCAGCAGCCCCGACAGGCTCAAAGGCTACACCTTC.